This T cell receptor beta chain was sequenced for a study of identical twins. Findings and limits, study-wide: Beta clonotypes that were abundant in cord blood contained fewer insertions, a pattern absent from memory repertoires.

This clonotype has just a few counts. Its antigen is still unknown. Trimming removed 4 bases at V and 1 base at J, with 16 bases between. In germline, CDR1 is LGHDT, CDR2 YNNKEL (reference sequence). This CDR3 spans 16 amino acids. In TCRdb, the 5' RACE reads were re-called with MiXCR into one record per CDR3 protein. The sample holds 500,000 to 550,000 distinct CDR3 sequences, under 25% seen once. This same sample was also part of a study on T cells expressing NK-cell markers.

This TCR came from a woman in her late teens or twenties in good health. Specimen: CD4+ T cells sorted from blood. This chain connects TRBV3-1 to TRBJ2-5, with TRBD2 as a possible D gene (6 bases). CDR3 sequence (DNA): TGTGCCAGCAGCCTCCTCGGGACTCAAACCCAAGAGACCCAGTACTTC. It yields the protein CASSLLGTQTQETQYF.